This TCR beta chain appears in the sequencing data of a study of blood T cell repertoires in COVID-19. Study summary: The United States, Italy and Spain supplied acute and convalescent COVID-19 samples. PBMCs, B-cell-depleted T cells, or T cells provided the cDNA or gDNA that made up the material.

Patients at the Seattle site were enrolled during active infection and followed longitudinally. In the original analysis: Amplification from reference gene primers served as the basis for estimated nucleated cell counts. Method: immunoSEQ multiplex PCR; TCRdb's copy keeps in-frame clones and lacks some. V and J calls and clone size come straight from that table; D and trimming were deduced from the DNA. The sample lists under 85,000 clones, under 90% occurring once. V lost 6 bases and J 5 bases, leaving 17 bases between the germline ends. Germline V lookup: CDR1 MNHEY, CDR2 SVGAGI. The CDR3 sequence is 14 residues long.

The sequencing input was peripheral blood. This TCR derives from a middle-aged man with COVID-19, enrolled during active disease. The chain is built from TRBV6-5 and TRBJ2-7; a weak D match, TRBD2 (7 bases). The CDR3 coding sequence is TGTGCCAGCAGGCGCTCGGCGGGGGCACACGAGCAGTACTTC. Amino acid sequence: CASRRSAGAHEQYF.